This TCR beta chain was recovered during a study of T cells in Graves' hyperthyroidism and ophthalmopathy. The ends were cut back, 5 bases at V and 0 bases at J, with 14 bases in the middle. The CDR3 contains 16 residues. The germline V gene encodes CDR1 MNHNS and CDR2 SASEGT. There were TCR beta CDR3 regions amplified from RNA transcripts. TCR CDR3 regions were first amplified by RT-PCR with HTBI primers. TCRdb recomputed calls from the multiplex PCR reads with MiXCR, one row per CDR3 protein. The repertoire holds about 350,000 distinct CDR3 sequences, with about 15% as singletons. Exclusion criteria comprised uncontrolled infection, other autoimmune disease, pregnancy or lactation.

Sequencing was done on a sample of blood. The receptor was isolated from a woman between 25 and 40 years old with Graves' hyperthyroidism. The chain has TRBV6-1 and TRBJ2-1; no reliable D call. In DNA form, the CDR3 reads TGTGCCAGCAGTTTCGACTCCTTGAGCTCCTACAATGAGCAGTTCTTC. This sequence encodes CASSFDSLSSYNEQFF.